Following are 31 T cell receptor beta chains from one sample sequenced in a study of cytomegalovirus exposure and HLA in healthy donors. PCR employed 60 Vbeta and 13 Jbeta primers. Clones were read by immunoSEQ multiplex PCR, and TCRdb kept only the in-frame ones, dropping some. The top ten hold 1.7% of the sample, which has fewer than 70,000 clones, roughly 83% seen once. The sequenced sample was PBMCs. Every receptor here comes from a man in his forties in good health and CMV-seronegative.

By its share, this clone is medium-sized (0.01 to 0.1%). The CDR3 DNA sequence: TGTGCCAGCAGTGAAGCCGGGGGGTTTGGCTACGAGCAGTACTTC. Translation gives CASSEAGGFGYEQYF. The rearrangement links TRBV6-1 to TRBJ2-7, with 7 bases lining up with TRBD2. CDR1 is MNHNS and CDR2 is SASEGT in the germline V gene. The CDR3 runs 15 residues. V was clipped by 0 bases and J by 3 bases; unmatched bases: 5.

V is TRBV28 and J is TRBJ1-4; D gene uncertain. V was clipped by 5 bases and J by 13 bases, with 11 bases between them. Germline V gives CDR1 MDHEN, CDR2 SYDVKM. This CDR3 region has 11 residues. Written as DNA, the CDR3 is TGTGCCAGCAGTCCATCGATCGGACTGTTTTTT. Translated: CASSPSIGLFF.

The V call is TRBV27, the J call TRBJ1-6; D unresolved. Trimming removed 8 bases from V and 9 bases from J, with 17 bases in between. The V gene's germline CDR1 is MNHEY and CDR2 SMNVEV (reference sequence). The CDR3 runs to 14 residues. The CDR3 DNA reads TGTGCCAGCCGGCGGGAATGGGAAACTTCACCCCTCCACTTT. Its translation is CASRREWETSPLHF.

In its sample, this clone was seen once. V gene TRBV5-1 combines with J gene TRBJ2-1; D might be TRBD1 (6 bases). V lost 3 bases and J lost 5, with 15 bases in between. Per the germline V gene, CDR1 is SGHRS and CDR2 is YFSETQ. The CDR3 consists of 15 residues. CDR3 loop: CASSSQGPRNNEQFF. CDR3 nucleotides: TGCGCCAGCAGCTCACAGGGTCCCCGAAACAATGAGCAGTTCTTC.

The V call is TRBV9, the J call TRBJ2-3, with D possibly being TRBD2 (7 bases). The CDR3 runs 18 residues. Germline V gene lookup returns CDR1 SGDLS and CDR2 YYNGEE. The V end lost 3 bases, the J end lost 4 bases, and 24 bases lay between the germline ends. The CDR3 DNA reads TGTGCCAGCAGCGCCCTCTCTAGGGGGGGCTTAGTCGCAGATACGCAGTATTTT. It specifies CASSALSRGGLVADTQYF.

This chain uses TRBV7-9 with TRBJ1-1; D possibly corresponds to TRBD1 (6 bases). Trimming removed 4 bases from V and 6 bases from J, with 12 bases in between. The CDR3 spans 13 residues. Germline-derived CDR1 and CDR2 are SEHNR and FQNEAQ (reference sequence). CDR3 nucleotides: TGTGCCAGCAGCTCTCGACAGGAATCTGAAGCTTTCTTT. Protein product: CASSSRQESEAFF.

The V and J genes are TRBV5-1 and TRBJ2-7, with 9 bases identical to TRBD1. This CDR3 spans 15 amino acids. CDR1 is SGHRS, CDR2 YFSETQ, per germline. Losses at the gene ends were 2 bases for V and 5 bases for J; bases not matched to a gene: 8. CDR3 nucleotides: TGCGCCAGCAGCTTCGTGGGACAGGGAGTCGACGAGCAGTACTTC. Encoded protein: CASSFVGQGVDEQYF.

This chain uses TRBV5-1 with TRBJ2-5, with 9 nucleotides matching TRBD2. The V gene end was trimmed by 4 bases and the J gene end by 4 bases; junction bases not matched to a gene: 17. Germline CDR1 and CDR2: SGHRS and YFSETQ. The CDR3 is 18 amino acids. CDR3 sequence: CASSQGGLAGVERETQYF. The CDR3 DNA reads TGCGCCAGCAGCCAGGGAGGATTAGCGGGGGTTGAGCGAGAGACCCAGTACTTC.

The V call is TRBV5-6, the J call TRBJ2-1, with TRBD2 as a possible D gene (5 bases). Trimming took 4 bases from V and 9 from J, leaving 11 bases between them. Germline V gene sequence: CDR1 SGHDT, CDR2 YYEEEE. The CDR3 runs to 12 residues. CDR3 protein: CASSPDEGEQFF. The CDR3 coding sequence is TGTGCCAGCAGCCCGGATGAGGGTGAGCAGTTCTTC.

The genes are TRBV5-5 and TRBJ2-3; 9 bases agree with TRBD1. V shed 2 bases and J 4 bases; nucleotides not matched to a gene: 8. CDR3 length equals 16 residues. Germline V gene lookup returns CDR1 SGHKS and CDR2 YYEKEE (reference sequence). The CDR3 loop is CASSFNRGRGPDTQYF. The CDR3 DNA sequence: TGTGCCAGCAGCTTTAACAGGGGGCGAGGCCCAGATACGCAGTATTTT.

This chain joins TRBV29-1 and TRBJ2-5; D possibly corresponds to TRBD2 (5 bases). The CDR3 length is 12 residues. Deletions cut 7 bases from V and 2 bases from J, with 11 bases between. The germline V gene has CDR1 SQVTM and CDR2 ANQGSEA. The CDR3 reads CSAPRLQETQYF. The DNA for the CDR3 is TGCAGCGCCCCCAGACTACAAGAGACCCAGTACTTC.

This chain links TRBV5-1 with TRBJ1-6; a possible D gene is TRBD1 (5 bases). The CDR3 consists of 14 residues. The germline V gene has CDR1 SGHRS and CDR2 YFSETQ. The ends were cut back, 0 bases at V and 7 bases at J, with 8 bases in the middle. CDR3 DNA: TGCGCCAGCAGCTTGGCCCAGGGAAATTCACCCCTCCACTTT. Amino acids: CASSLAQGNSPLHF.

This clone was counted a single time. The V and J genes are TRBV6-6 and TRBJ1-4, with TRBD1 identical over 10 bases. Germline loops: CDR1 MNHNY, CDR2 SVGAGI (reference sequence). CDR3 length equals 16 residues. V gave up 2 bases and J gave up 11 bases; unmatched junction bases: 11. This chain's CDR3 is CASSYVETGGFGKLFF. The CDR3 nucleotides are TGTGCCAGCAGTTACGTCGAGACAGGGGGCTTTGGGAAACTGTTTTTT.

V and J are TRBV9 and TRBJ1-2; 7 positions match TRBD1. The CDR3 runs 15 residues. With V trimmed by 0 bases and J by 8 bases, 10 bases remained unmatched. The germline gives CDR1 SGDLS, CDR2 YYNGEE. The CDR3 DNA reads TGTGCCAGCAGCGTAGAACAGGGGTTAGGGGAAGGCTACACCTTC. It yields the protein CASSVEQGLGEGYTF.

The chain combines TRBV28 with TRBJ1-6; no clear D gene. This CDR3 is 15 amino acids long. Germline loops: CDR1 MDHEN, CDR2 SYDVKM. Trimming removed 7 bases from V and 0 bases from J, with 10 bases in between. The CDR3 region is CASNGGSSYNSPLHF. The DNA for the CDR3 is TGTGCCAGCAACGGAGGGAGCTCCTATAATTCACCCCTCCACTTT. The whole variable domain, remainder taken from reference TRBV28 and TRBJ1-6, is DVKVTQSSRYLVKRTGEKVFLECVQDMDHENMFWYRQDPGLGLRLIYFSYDVKMKEKGDIPEGYSVSREKKERFSLILESASTNQTSMYLCASNGGSSYNSPLHFGNGTRLTVT.

The chain combines TRBV9 with TRBJ2-1; 8 positions agree with TRBD2. Germline trimming cut 2 bases from V and 7 bases from J; bases unmatched to any gene: 8. CDR3 length: 15 amino acids. Per germline, CDR1 SGDLS and CDR2 YYNGEE. CDR3: CASSVSRGAVNEQFF. In DNA form, the CDR3 reads TGTGCCAGCAGCGTGTCGCGGGGGGCAGTGAATGAGCAGTTCTTC.

This chain uses TRBV2 with TRBJ1-3; the match to TRBD1 covers 9 bases. The CDR3 has 16 residues. Germline lookup yields CDR1 SNHLY and CDR2 FYNNEI. V trimming: 4 bases; J trimming: 0 bases; junction bases outside the gene matches: 4. The CDR3, as DNA: TGTGCCAGCAGTGCCCTGACAGGGGGCTCTGGAAACACCATATATTTT. Translating it yields CASSALTGGSGNTIYF.

The rearrangement uses TRBV7-9 and TRBJ2-5; 12 bases fit TRBD2. There are 17 residues in the CDR3. Per germline, CDR1 SEHNR and CDR2 FQNEAQ (reference sequence). V dropped 5 bases and J dropped 2; count of bases not matched to a gene: 9. CDR3: CASSLTLAGGTQETQYF. CDR3 nucleotides: TGTGCCAGCAGCCTTACCCTAGCGGGGGGGACTCAAGAGACCCAGTACTTC.

The chain is built from TRBV19 and TRBJ1-2, with 8 bases fitting TRBD1. Per the germline V gene, CDR1 is LNHDA and CDR2 is SQIVND (reference sequence). V lost 8 bases to trimming and J lost 4 bases; unmatched junction nucleotides: 6. The CDR3 has 13 residues. The CDR3 sequence is CASSQGGLYGYTF. The DNA of the CDR3 is TGTGCCAGTTCACAGGGGGGCCTCTATGGCTACACCTTC.

The chain recombines TRBV6-1 with TRBJ1-5; 8 nucleotides line up with TRBD1. J gave up 3 bases and V 4 bases, and 5 bases lay outside the gene matches. CDR1 MNHNS and CDR2 SASEGT come from the germline V gene. The CDR3 sequence is 15 residues long. The CDR3 sequence is CASSGPGQDNQPQHF. The CDR3 DNA reads as TGTGCCAGCAGTGGGCCGGGACAGGACAATCAGCCCCAGCATTTT.

The V gene is TRBV7-8, the J gene TRBJ2-7, with D uncertain. V lost 0 bases to trimming and J lost 3 bases, with 12 bases between them. The CDR3 consists of 15 residues. Germline V gene lookup returns CDR1 SGHVS and CDR2 FQNEAQ. The chain's CDR3 is CASSLARGSVYEQYV. For the CDR3, the DNA is TGTGCCAGCAGCTTAGCGCGCGGTTCGGTCTACGAGCAGTACGTC.

The V call is TRBV27, the J call TRBJ1-4; D is perhaps TRBD1 (5 bases). The CDR3 runs to 14 residues. Germline V gene sequence: CDR1 MNHEY, CDR2 SMNVEV (reference sequence). Trimming stripped 2 bases from V and 5 bases from J, with 9 bases between. CDR3 nucleotides: TGTGCCAGCAGTTTAACGGGGGTCAATGAAAAACTGTTTTTT. Translating it yields CASSLTGVNEKLFF.

In its sample, this clone was seen once. This chain uses TRBV30 with TRBJ1-1; 10 positions agree with TRBD1. The CDR3 has 14 amino acids. The J segment lost 5 bases and the V segment lost 4 bases, leaving 7 bases of the junction unmatched. The germline gives CDR1 GTSNPN, CDR2 SVGIG (reference sequence). CDR3 coding DNA: TGTGCCTGGAAAAGGGACAGGGGAGGGACTGAAGCTTTCTTT. It codes for CAWKRDRGGTEAFF.

To note about this clone: At the DNA level, this CDR3 is encoded by other sequences in the same sample as well. The rearrangement links TRBV9 to TRBJ1-1, with a tentative D call TRBD1 (6 bases). V lost 0 bases and J lost 5, with 11 bases in between. The CDR3 has 14 amino acids. Germline CDR1 reads SGDLS; CDR2 reads YYNGEE. CDR3 amino acids: CASSVAGGGTEAFF. The DNA for the CDR3 is TGTGCCAGCAGCGTAGCTGGGGGCGGGACTGAAGCTTTCTTT.

This chain joins TRBV15 and TRBJ2-1, with D maybe TRBD1 (5 bases). The CDR3 runs to 18 residues. V lost 1 base, J lost 0 bases, and 16 bases lay in between. The germline V gene has CDR1 LNHNV and CDR2 YYDKDF (reference sequence). CDR3 DNA: TGTGCCACCAGCAGAGTTGGGGCCTTCGGATACTCCTACAATGAGCAGTTCTTC. It encodes CATSRVGAFGYSYNEQFF. Supplemented by reference TRBV15 and TRBJ2-1, the full variable domain reads DAMVIQNPRYQVTQFGKPVTLSCSQTLNHNVMYWYQQKSSQAPKLLFHYYDKDFNNEADTPDNFQSRRPNTSFCFLDIRSPGLGDTAMYLCATSRVGAFGYSYNEQFFGPGTRLTVL.

In this sample, this clone turned up a few times. The V and J genes are TRBV6-5 and TRBJ1-1, with TRBD1 identical over 8 bases. The ends lost 6 bases at V and 5 bases at J; junction bases unmatched: 8. CDR3 length: 14 residues. Germline lookup yields CDR1 MNHEY and CDR2 SVGAGI. The CDR3 loop is CASSPGQGETEAFF. CDR3 sequence (DNA): TGTGCCAGCAGCCCCGGACAGGGAGAGACTGAAGCTTTCTTT.

This clone was seen only a few times. The chain uses TRBV4-3 and TRBJ1-3; possible D gene TRBD1, 6 bases. V was cut by 4 bases and J by 0 bases, with 13 bases left in between. This CDR3 spans 16 amino acids. Germline CDR1 and CDR2: LGHNA and YSLEER. This chain's CDR3 is CASSPYRGFSGNTIYF. The CDR3 nucleotides read TGCGCCAGCAGCCCATATAGGGGGTTCTCTGGAAACACCATATATTTT.

This chain connects TRBV7-2 to TRBJ2-4; the match to TRBD2 covers 9 bases. The CDR3 runs to 14 residues. Trimming cost V 1 base and J 9 bases; bases outside gene matches: 4. CDR1 and CDR2 from the germline V gene are SGHTA and FQGNSA. The CDR3 sequence: CASSLVAGEGIQYF. CDR3 in DNA: TGTGCCAGCAGCTTAGTAGCGGGGGAGGGCATTCAGTACTTC.

The chain links TRBV21-1 to TRBJ2-3; the table names TRBD2, a call not compared with the DNA. TRBV21-1 is a pseudogene. This CDR3 spans 19 amino acids. In nucleotides, the CDR3 is TGTGCCAGCAGCAAAGGTGCCCCACGCCAGCGGGGGACCACAGATACGCAGTATTTT. Amino acids: CASSKGAPRQRGTTDTQYF.

The sample holds a few counts of this clone. The chain employs TRBV6-5 and TRBJ2-3, with unresolved D. CDR1 is MNHEY and CDR2 is SVGAGI in the germline V gene. V lost 6 bases and J 6 bases, leaving 13 bases between the germline ends. The CDR3 consists of 13 residues. In DNA form, the CDR3 reads TGTGCCAGCAGCCGCCAGGCTTCCGATACGCAGTATTTT. It specifies CASSRQASDTQYF.

The chain carries TRBV2 and TRBJ2-2; D is perhaps TRBD2 (6 bases). Germline V gives CDR1 SNHLY, CDR2 FYNNEI. V lost 9 bases and J 5 bases, leaving 10 bases between the germline ends. There are 12 residues in the CDR3. CDR3 residues: CASPGSTGELFF. The DNA for the CDR3 is TGTGCCAGTCCCGGGAGTACCGGGGAGCTGTTTTTT. The full variable domain, its missing parts supplied by reference TRBV2 and TRBJ2-2, is EPEVTQTPSHQVTQMGQEVILRCVPISNHLYFYWYRQILGQKVEFLVSFYNNEISEKSEIFDDQFSVERPDGSNFTLKIRSTKLEDSAMYFCASPGSTGELFFGEGSRLTVL.